Following are 21 T cell receptor beta chains from one sample sequenced in a study of blood T cell repertoires in COVID-19. Data came from immunoSEQ multiplex PCR; TCRdb stores just in-frame clones and leaves some out. Among more than 85,000 clones listed, almost 85% were seen once. The specimen sequenced was peripheral blood. The receptors shown here come from a man in his 70s with acute or convalescent COVID-19.

The chain couples TRBV6-4 to TRBJ2-3, with unresolved D. The CDR3 extends over 16 amino acids. Between the trimmed V and J ends, which lost 4 bases and 5 bases, there was a span of 19 bases. In germline, CDR1 is MRHNA, CDR2 SNTAGT. The CDR3 DNA reads as TGTGCCAGCAGTGTGAGAAGTGGTCCACCCGGAGATACGCAGTATTTT. Amino acids: CASSVRSGPPGDTQYF.

This chain connects TRBV4-1 to TRBJ1-5; 8 nucleotides match TRBD1. This CDR3 spans 16 amino acids. The trim removed 0 bases at V and 6 bases at J, leaving 7 bases unmatched. Germline values: CDR1 MGHRA, CDR2 YSYEKL. CDR3 protein: CASSQDLGQGSQPQHF. Written as DNA, the CDR3 is TGCGCCAGCAGCCAAGACTTAGGACAGGGTAGTCAGCCCCAGCATTTT.

J is TRBJ2-2 and V is TRBV14, with D possibly matching TRBD2 (6 bases). The CDR3 totals 15 residues. The V and J ends lost 9 bases and 6 bases respectively, with 20 bases between them. The germline gives CDR1 SGHDN, CDR2 FVKESK. The CDR3 loop is CARTPGRYCSGELFF. The CDR3 DNA follows: TGTGCCAGGACGCCAGGGAGGTATTGTTCCGGGGAGCTGTTTTTT.

This clone was seen more than once but under ten times. The chain has TRBV9 and TRBJ2-1, with no clear D. In germline, CDR1 is SGDLS, CDR2 YYNGEE. CDR3 size: 13 residues. V lost 2 bases to trimming and J lost 4 bases, with 7 bases between them. In DNA, the CDR3 is TGTGCCAGCAGCGTTTTACAGTACAATGAGCAGTTCTTC. Residues: CASSVLQYNEQFF.

The chain employs TRBV3-1 (or the pseudogene TRBV3-2) and TRBJ2-2, with D maybe TRBD2 (7 bases). Trimming removed 2 bases from V and 6 bases from J, with 10 bases in between. Germline loops: CDR1 LGHDT, CDR2 YNNKEL (reference sequence). The CDR3 totals 14 residues. DNA of the CDR3: TGTGCCAGCAGCCAAATGGGGGGGCCCGGGGAGCTGTTTTTT. It translates to CASSQMGGPGELFF.

The chain has TRBV5-1 and TRBJ1-4; no reliable D call. V lost 4 bases and J 3 bases, leaving 19 bases between the germline ends. The germline CDR1 and CDR2 sequences are SGHRS and YFSETQ. The CDR3 is 17 amino acids. CDR3 amino acids: CASSPGLDQLPNEKLFF. CDR3 bases: TGCGCCAGCAGCCCCGGACTTGACCAGCTTCCTAATGAAAAACTGTTTTTT. The whole variable domain, filled in from reference TRBV5-1 and TRBJ1-4, reads KAGVTQTPRYLIKTRGQQVTLSCSPISGHRSVSWYQQTPGQGLQFLFEYFSETQRNKGNFPGRFSGRQFSNSRSEMNVSTLELGDSALYLCASSPGLDQLPNEKLFFGSGTQLSVL.

The chain recombines TRBV10-3 with TRBJ1-1, with a tentative D call TRBD1 (5 bases). The CDR3 is made up of 12 amino acids. V lost 3 bases, J lost 11 bases, and 13 bases lay in between. CDR1 is ENHRY and CDR2 is SYGVKD in the germline V gene. In DNA, the CDR3 is TGTGCCATCAGTGAAGAGGCAGGGAGGGCTTTCTTT. Its translation: CAISEEAGRAFF.

J is TRBJ2-2 and V is TRBV7-9; 7 nucleotides match TRBD2. V was pared by 1 base and J by 6 bases, with 14 bases of the junction left unmatched. CDR3 size: 18 residues. Germline CDR1 reads SEHNR; CDR2 reads FQNEAQ (reference sequence). In DNA, the CDR3 is TGTGCCAGCAGCTTAGGTCTAGGGAGCGGGGACCGACCCGGGGAGCTGTTTTTT. It encodes CASSLGLGSGDRPGELFF.

This chain connects TRBV5-1 to TRBJ1-1; 8 bases are shared with TRBD1. The CDR3 length is 14 residues. CDR1 and CDR2 (germline): SGHRS, YFSETQ. V shed 4 bases and J 6 bases; nucleotides not matched to a gene: 8. CDR3 sequence reads: CASSPGQGIPEAFF. CDR3 nucleotides: TGCGCCAGCAGCCCTGGACAGGGAATACCTGAAGCTTTCTTT.

This sequence joins TRBV6-5 and TRBJ1-2; D is possibly TRBD1 (5 bases). Trimming removed 0 bases from V and 8 bases from J, with 10 bases in between. Per the germline V gene, CDR1 is MNHEY and CDR2 is SVGAGI. This CDR3 comprises 13 residues. The CDR3 loop reads CASSYSGGEGYTF. As DNA, the CDR3 is TGTGCCAGCAGTTACTCTGGGGGGGAAGGCTACACCTTC.

CDR3 in amino acids: CASSRLAERTDTQYF. The CDR3, as DNA: TGCGCCAGCAGCCGTCTAGCGGAACGCACAGATACGCAGTATTTT. This rearrangement joins TRBV4-3 to TRBJ2-3; the match to TRBD2 covers 7 bases. In germline, CDR1 is LGHNA, CDR2 YSLEER. This CDR3 has 15 residues. V shed 4 bases, J shed 1 base, and the junction held 5 bases outside the gene matches.

The chain carries TRBV7-9 and TRBJ1-1; 7 bases agree with TRBD1. V was pared by 4 bases and J by 5 bases, with 10 bases of the junction left unmatched. The CDR3 has 15 residues. Germline CDR1 is SEHNR and CDR2 is FQNEAQ (reference sequence). CDR3 protein: CASSSSAHRGTEAFF. CDR3 DNA sequence: TGTGCCAGCAGCTCGTCGGCACACAGGGGAACTGAAGCTTTCTTT. Filled out from reference TRBV7-9 and TRBJ1-1, the complete variable domain reads DTGVSQNPRHKITKRGQNVTFRCDPISEHNRLYWYRQTLGQGPEFLTYFQNEAQLEKSRLLSDRFSAERPKGSFSTLEIQRTEQGDSAMYLCASSSSAHRGTEAFFGQGTRLTVV.

In DNA form, the CDR3 reads TGCGCCAGCAGCCAAGATGATGTAGCGGGAGGTTCTTACAATGAGCAGTTCTTC. Amino acids: CASSQDDVAGGSYNEQFF. The rearrangement joins TRBV4-3 to TRBJ2-1, with 10 bases lining up with TRBD2. The germline gives CDR1 LGHNA, CDR2 YSLEER. J gave up 4 bases and V 0 bases, and 9 bases lay outside the gene matches. The CDR3 is made up of 18 amino acids.

The chain combines TRBV3-1 (or the pseudogene TRBV3-2) with TRBJ1-6; D is possibly TRBD1 (6 bases). CDR3 size: 15 residues. CDR1 LGHDT and CDR2 YNNKEL come from the germline V gene (reference sequence). V was trimmed by 4 bases and J by 8 bases, leaving 15 bases between them. The CDR3 coding sequence is TGTGCCAGCAGCCCAGGTGACAGGACATATTCACCCCTCCACTTT. It translates to CASSPGDRTYSPLHF.

This clone has a handful of counts. The V gene is TRBV14, the J gene TRBJ2-1; D is ambiguous. V was cut by 2 bases and J by 5 bases, with 16 bases left in between. Germline-derived CDR1 and CDR2 are SGHDN and FVKESK. This CDR3 has 16 amino acids. CDR3 loop: CASSQKRAIGDNEQFF. CDR3 in DNA: TGTGCCAGCAGCCAAAAGAGAGCAATCGGAGACAATGAGCAGTTCTTC.

The gene calls are TRBV6-5 and TRBJ1-2; TRBD1 aligns across 8 bases. Germline lookup yields CDR1 MNHEY and CDR2 SVGAGI. The V segment lost 6 bases and the J segment 0 bases; nucleotides outside the gene matches: 3. The CDR3 covers 14 residues. CDR3 region: CASRGQGTNYGYTF. The CDR3 DNA reads as TGTGCCAGCAGAGGACAGGGAACTAACTATGGCTACACCTTC.

The chain joins TRBV5-1 to TRBJ1-1, with D unresolved. The germline V and J ends were trimmed by 3 bases and 5 bases, with 11 bases remaining between them. Germline V gene data show CDR1 as SGHRS and CDR2 as YFSETQ. The CDR3 runs to 13 residues. CDR3: CASSSAAQTEAFF. Here the CDR3 DNA reads TGCGCCAGCAGCTCGGCGGCCCAAACTGAAGCTTTCTTT. Together with reference TRBV5-1 and TRBJ1-1, the CDR3 gives the full variable domain: KAGVTQTPRYLIKTRGQQVTLSCSPISGHRSVSWYQQTPGQGLQFLFEYFSETQRNKGNFPGRFSGRQFSNSRSEMNVSTLELGDSALYLCASSSAAQTEAFFGQGTRLTVV.

The chain links TRBV10-3 to TRBJ1-1, with 7 bases aligning to TRBD1. V lost 2 bases and J lost 2; bases outside the gene matches: 5. Per the germline V gene, CDR1 is ENHRY and CDR2 is SYGVKD. The CDR3 is 15 amino acids. The CDR3 loop reads CAISEPGQANTEAFF. The CDR3 coding sequence is TGTGCCATCAGTGAGCCAGGACAGGCCAACACTGAAGCTTTCTTT.

This clone was counted a single time. This chain connects TRBV30 to TRBJ1-3; 9 positions agree with TRBD1. With 5 bases clipped from V and 0 bases from J, the junction kept 5 bases outside the gene matches. The CDR3 sequence is 15 residues long. Per the germline V gene, CDR1 is GTSNPN and CDR2 is SVGIG (reference sequence). CDR3 loop: CAWGGGQGSGNTIYF. CDR3 DNA sequence: TGTGCCTGGGGAGGGGGACAGGGCTCTGGAAACACCATATATTTT.

The rearrangement uses TRBV3-1 (or the pseudogene TRBV3-2) and TRBJ2-2; 9 bases align to TRBD1. This CDR3 is built from 19 residues. After removal of 0 bases from V and 7 bases from J, the junction contained 15 bases not matched to a gene. Germline-derived CDR1 and CDR2 are LGHDT and YNNKEL (reference sequence). CDR3: CASSQDGRNRGLLGGELFF. The CDR3 DNA is TGTGCCAGCAGCCAAGACGGGCGTAACAGGGGGCTTCTCGGCGGGGAGCTGTTTTTT.

This clone was recorded once. The rearrangement joins TRBV9 to TRBJ1-1, with D perhaps matching TRBD1 (6 bases). The CDR3 runs 16 residues. Trimming removed 0 bases from V and 1 base from J, with 13 bases in between. Germline V CDR1 and CDR2: SGDLS, YYNGEE. The CDR3 loop reads CASSVGAGAGNTEAFF. The CDR3 DNA reads as TGTGCCAGCAGCGTAGGGGCAGGGGCAGGGAACACTGAAGCTTTCTTT.